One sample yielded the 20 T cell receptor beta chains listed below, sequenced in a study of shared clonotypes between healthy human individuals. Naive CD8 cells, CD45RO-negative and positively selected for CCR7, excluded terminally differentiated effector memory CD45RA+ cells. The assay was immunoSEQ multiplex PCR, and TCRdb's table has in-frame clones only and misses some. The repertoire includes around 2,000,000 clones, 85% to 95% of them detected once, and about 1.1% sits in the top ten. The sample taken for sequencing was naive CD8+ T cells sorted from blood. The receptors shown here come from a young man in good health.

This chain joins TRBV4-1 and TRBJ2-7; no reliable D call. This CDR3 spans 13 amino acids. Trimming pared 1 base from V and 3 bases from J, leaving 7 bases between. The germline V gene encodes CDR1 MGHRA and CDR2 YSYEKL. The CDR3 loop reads CASSQVHGYEQYF. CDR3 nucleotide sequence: TGCGCCAGCAGCCAAGTCCACGGCTACGAGCAGTACTTC.

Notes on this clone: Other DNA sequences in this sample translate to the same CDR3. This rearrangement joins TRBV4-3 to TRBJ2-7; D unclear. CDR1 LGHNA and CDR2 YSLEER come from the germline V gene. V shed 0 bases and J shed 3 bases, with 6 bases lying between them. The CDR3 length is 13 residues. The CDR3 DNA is TGCGCCAGCAGCCAAGATCTCTTCTACGAGCAGTACTTC. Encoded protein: CASSQDLFYEQYF.

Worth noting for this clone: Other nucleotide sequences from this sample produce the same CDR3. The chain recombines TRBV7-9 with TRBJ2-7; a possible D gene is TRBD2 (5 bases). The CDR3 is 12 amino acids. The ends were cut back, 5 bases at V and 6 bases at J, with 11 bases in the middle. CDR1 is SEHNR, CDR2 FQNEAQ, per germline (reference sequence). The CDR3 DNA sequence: TGTGCCAGCAGCCATGGCGGAGGCGAGCAGTACTTC. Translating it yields CASSHGGGEQYF.

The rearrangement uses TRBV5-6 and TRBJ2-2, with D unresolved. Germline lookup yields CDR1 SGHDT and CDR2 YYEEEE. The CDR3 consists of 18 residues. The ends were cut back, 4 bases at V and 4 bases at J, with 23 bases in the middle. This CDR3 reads CASSPSAPDPWGTGELFF. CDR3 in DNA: TGTGCCAGCAGCCCGTCGGCCCCGGACCCATGGGGCACCGGGGAGCTGTTTTTT. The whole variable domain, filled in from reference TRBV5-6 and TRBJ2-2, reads DAGVTQSPTHLIKTRGQQVTLRCSPKSGHDTVSWYQQALGQGPQFIFQYYEEEERQRGNFPDRFSGHQFPNYSSELNVNALLLGDSALYLCASSPSAPDPWGTGELFFGEGSRLTVL.

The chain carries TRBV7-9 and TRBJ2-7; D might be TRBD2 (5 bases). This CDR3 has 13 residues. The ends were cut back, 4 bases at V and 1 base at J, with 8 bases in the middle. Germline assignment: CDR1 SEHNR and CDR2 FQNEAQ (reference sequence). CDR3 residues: CASSSEGSYEQYF. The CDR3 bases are TGTGCCAGCAGCTCCGAGGGTTCCTACGAGCAGTACTTC.

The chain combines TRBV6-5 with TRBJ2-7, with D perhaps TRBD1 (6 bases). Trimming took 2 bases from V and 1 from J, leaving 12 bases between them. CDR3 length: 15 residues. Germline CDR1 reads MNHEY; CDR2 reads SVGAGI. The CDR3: CASSYALGGSYEQYF. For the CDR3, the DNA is TGTGCCAGCAGTTACGCCCTAGGGGGTTCCTACGAGCAGTACTTC.

In DNA form, the CDR3 reads TGCGCCAGCAGCCCCGGGAGTAACTCCTACAATGAGCAGTTCTTC. Its protein is CASSPGSNSYNEQFF. The chain is built from TRBV5-1 and TRBJ2-1, with a possible D match to TRBD2 (6 bases). CDR1 and CDR2 from the germline V gene are SGHRS and YFSETQ. This CDR3 has 15 amino acids. Trimming pared 4 bases from V and 0 bases from J, leaving 11 bases between.

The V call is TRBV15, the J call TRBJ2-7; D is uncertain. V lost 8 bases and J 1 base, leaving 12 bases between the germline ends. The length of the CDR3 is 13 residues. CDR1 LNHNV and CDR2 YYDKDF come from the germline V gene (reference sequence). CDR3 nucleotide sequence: TGTGCCACCGGGCCGGGTCCGTCCTACGAGCAGTACTTC. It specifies CATGPGPSYEQYF. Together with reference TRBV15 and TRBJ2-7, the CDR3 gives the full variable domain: DAMVIQNPRYQVTQFGKPVTLSCSQTLNHNVMYWYQQKSSQAPKLLFHYYDKDFNNEADTPDNFQSRRPNTSFCFLDIRSPGLGDTAMYLCATGPGPSYEQYFGPGTRLTVT.

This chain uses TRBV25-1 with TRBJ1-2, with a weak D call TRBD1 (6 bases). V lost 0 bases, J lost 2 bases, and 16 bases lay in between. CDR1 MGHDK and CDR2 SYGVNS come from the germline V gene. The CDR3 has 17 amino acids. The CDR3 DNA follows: TGTGCCAGCAGTGAATACGGCAGGGGATCTCTCAACTATGGCTACACCTTC. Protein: CASSEYGRGSLNYGYTF.

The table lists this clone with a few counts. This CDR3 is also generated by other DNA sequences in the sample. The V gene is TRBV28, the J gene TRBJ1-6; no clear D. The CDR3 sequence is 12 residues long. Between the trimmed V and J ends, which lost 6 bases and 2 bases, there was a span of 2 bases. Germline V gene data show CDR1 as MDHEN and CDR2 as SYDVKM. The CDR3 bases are TGTGCCAGCAGCCCCTATAATTCACCCCTCCACTTT. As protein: CASSPYNSPLHF.

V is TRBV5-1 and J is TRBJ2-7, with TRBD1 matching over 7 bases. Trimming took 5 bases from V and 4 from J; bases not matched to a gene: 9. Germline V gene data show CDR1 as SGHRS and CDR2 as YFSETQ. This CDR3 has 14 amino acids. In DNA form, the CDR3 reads TGCGCCAGCAGTTGGGACAGTGAGGGGTACGAGCAGTACTTC. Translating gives CASSWDSEGYEQYF.

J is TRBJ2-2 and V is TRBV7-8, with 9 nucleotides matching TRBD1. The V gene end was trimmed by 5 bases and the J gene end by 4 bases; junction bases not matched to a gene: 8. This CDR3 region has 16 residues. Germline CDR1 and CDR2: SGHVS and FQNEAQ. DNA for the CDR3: TGTGCCAGCAGCCCGACAGGGGGATGGGGCACCGGGGAGCTGTTTTTT. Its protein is CASSPTGGWGTGELFF. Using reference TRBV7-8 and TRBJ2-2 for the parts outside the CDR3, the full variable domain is GAGVSQSPRYKVAKRGQDVALRCDPISGHVSLFWYQQALGQGPEFLTYFQNEAQLDKSGLPSDRFFAERPEGSVSTLKIQRTQQEDSAVYLCASSPTGGWGTGELFFGEGSRLTVL.

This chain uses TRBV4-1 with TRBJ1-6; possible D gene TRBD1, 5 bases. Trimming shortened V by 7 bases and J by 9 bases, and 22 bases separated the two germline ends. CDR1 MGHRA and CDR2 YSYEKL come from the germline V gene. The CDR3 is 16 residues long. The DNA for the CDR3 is TGCGCCAGCACCTCCGTGATGGGTGGGGGGACTTCACCCCTCCACTTT. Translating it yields CASTSVMGGGTSPLHF.

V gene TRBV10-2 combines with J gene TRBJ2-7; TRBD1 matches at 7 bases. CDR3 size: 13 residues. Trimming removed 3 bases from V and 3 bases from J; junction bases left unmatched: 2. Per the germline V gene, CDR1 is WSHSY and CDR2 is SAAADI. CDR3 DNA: TGCGCCAGCAGTGACACAGGGGTCTACGAGCAGTACTTC. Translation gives CASSDTGVYEQYF.

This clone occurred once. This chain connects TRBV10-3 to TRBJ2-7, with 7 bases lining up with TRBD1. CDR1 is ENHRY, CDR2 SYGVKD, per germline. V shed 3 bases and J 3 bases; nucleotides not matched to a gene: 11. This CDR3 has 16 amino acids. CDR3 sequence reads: CAISEGGAGVIYEQYF. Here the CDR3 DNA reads TGTGCCATCAGTGAAGGGGGCGCAGGGGTAATCTACGAGCAGTACTTC.

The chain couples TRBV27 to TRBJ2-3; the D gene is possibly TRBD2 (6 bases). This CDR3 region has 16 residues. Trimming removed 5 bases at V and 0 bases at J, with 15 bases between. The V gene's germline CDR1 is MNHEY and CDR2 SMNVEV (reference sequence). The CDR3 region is CASSATLATSTDTQYF. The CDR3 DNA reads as TGTGCCAGCAGTGCCACACTAGCTACTAGCACAGATACGCAGTATTTT.

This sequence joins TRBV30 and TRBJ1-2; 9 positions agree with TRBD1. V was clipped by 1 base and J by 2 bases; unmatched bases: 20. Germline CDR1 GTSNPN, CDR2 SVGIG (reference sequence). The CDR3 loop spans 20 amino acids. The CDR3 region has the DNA TGTGCCTGGAGTGGATACCAACAGGAGTACAACAGGGGGCTCAACTATGGCTACACCTTC. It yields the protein CAWSGYQQEYNRGLNYGYTF.

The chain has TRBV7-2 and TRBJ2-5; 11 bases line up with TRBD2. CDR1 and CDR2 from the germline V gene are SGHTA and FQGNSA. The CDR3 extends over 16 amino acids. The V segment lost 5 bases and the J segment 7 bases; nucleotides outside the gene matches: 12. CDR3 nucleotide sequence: TGTGCCAGCAGCCGACCGGGACTAGCGGCCTTTGGGACCCAGTACTTC. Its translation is CASSRPGLAAFGTQYF.

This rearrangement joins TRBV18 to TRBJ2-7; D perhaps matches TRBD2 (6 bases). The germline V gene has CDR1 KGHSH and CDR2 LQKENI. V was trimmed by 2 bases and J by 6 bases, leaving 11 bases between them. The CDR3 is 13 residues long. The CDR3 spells CASSPGGLREQYF. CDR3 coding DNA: TGTGCCAGCTCACCAGGAGGGCTGCGCGAGCAGTACTTC. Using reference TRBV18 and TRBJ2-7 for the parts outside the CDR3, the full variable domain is NAGVMQNPRHLVRRRGQEARLRCSPMKGHSHVYWYRQLPEEGLKFMVYLQKENIIDESGMPKERFSAEFPKEGPSILRIQQVVRGDSAAYFCASSPGGLREQYFGPGTRLTVT.

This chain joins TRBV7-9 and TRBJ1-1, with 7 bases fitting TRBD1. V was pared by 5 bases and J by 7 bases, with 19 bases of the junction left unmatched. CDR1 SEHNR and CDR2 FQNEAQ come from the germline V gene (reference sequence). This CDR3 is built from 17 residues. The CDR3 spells CASSGSSFSGGNGEAFF. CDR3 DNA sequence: TGTGCCAGCAGCGGGTCGTCTTTTTCAGGGGGGAATGGTGAAGCTTTCTTT.